One and the same sample provided the 3 T cell receptor beta chains below, sequenced in a study of T cell repertoires in cytomegalovirus infection. TCRdb reprocessed the reads via MiXCR and lists one record per CDR3 protein. In the table there are about 130,000 distinct CDR3 sequences, 7.5% to 9% of which are singletons. The material sequenced was PBMCs. Receptor source: a human donor in good health (CMV status not recorded). Some clones in this sample may be carry-over from other donors' samples.

This clonotype was seen more than once but under ten times. The gene calls are TRBV14 and TRBJ2-1; D call uncertain. From germline, CDR1 is SGHDN and CDR2 FVKESK. This CDR3 is 15 amino acids long. Trimming took off 1 base at V and 2 bases at J, with 9 bases between the two ends. CDR3 DNA: TGTGCCAGCAGCCAAGGCGGCAAGGCCTACAATGAGCAGTTCTTC. Protein product: CASSQGGKAYNEQFF.

The gene calls are TRBV29-1 and TRBJ1-3; D unclear. V was cut by 7 bases and J by 0 bases, with 13 bases left in between. Germline CDR1 and CDR2: SQVTM and ANQGSEA. There are 14 residues in the CDR3. The CDR3 sequence is CSAPDADSGNTIYF. The CDR3 DNA reads TGCAGCGCACCCGACGCAGACTCTGGAAACACCATATATTTT.

This rearrangement joins TRBV12-3 or TRBV12-4 to TRBJ2-5, with no clear D. Trimming removed 3 bases at V and 4 bases at J, with 6 bases between. This CDR3 is built from 12 residues. CDR3 amino acids: CASSFSPETQYF. CDR3 in DNA: TGTGCCAGCAGTTTTTCCCCAGAGACCCAGTACTTC.